A selection of T cell receptor beta chains follows, all from one sample in a study of CD8 T cells in ankylosing spondylitis. TCRdb itself ran the 5' RACE reads through MiXCR, one entry per CDR3 protein. The sample lists roughly 440,000 distinct CDR3 sequences; roughly 17% were seen once. Sequenced sample: blood, either unsorted or a sorted T cell fraction (not recorded which). The receptors were sampled from a male donor with ankylosing spondylitis. Each CDR3 is given with its conserved first and last residue. The order of the fields is V gene, CDR3 length, clone size, D gene, J gene, CDR3 protein, CDR3 DNA. D genes are given only for firm matches. The size field is filled for only some rows; it gives once, few, many or a size class.

TRBV11-2	14	once	NA	TRBJ1-6	CASSPSGGVSPLHF	TGTGCCAGCAGCCCATCCGGGGGGGTTTCACCCCTCCACTTT
TRBV5-1	14	many	NA	TRBJ2-7	CASSSGVVGNEQYF	TGCGCCAGCAGCTCTGGGGTGGTCGGGAACGAGCAGTACTTC
TRBV2	14	NA	NA	TRBJ2-6	CASRTTSGANVLTF	TGTGCCAGCAGAACGACCTCTGGGGCCAACGTCCTGACTTTC
TRBV7-2	15	many	NA	TRBJ2-1	CASSPAASSYNEQFF	TGTGCCAGCAGCCCCGCGGCGAGCTCCTACAATGAGCAGTTCTTC
TRBV7-8	15	once	NA	TRBJ2-7	CASSLKRGLPYEQYF	TGTGCCAGCAGCTTAAAACGGGGCCTTCCGTACGAGCAGTACTTC
TRBV20-1	16	few	TRBD2	TRBJ2-7	CSARDQGGTSPYEQYF	TGCAGTGCTAGAGATCAGGGAGGGACTTCACCCTACGAGCAGTACTTC
TRBV14	15	NA	NA	TRBJ2-1	CASSQDMGVYNEQFF	TGTGCCAGCAGCCAAGATATGGGGGTATACAATGAGCAGTTCTTC
TRBV29-1	14	NA	NA	TRBJ2-3	CSVRAYSLTDTQYF	TGCAGCGTGAGGGCCTACTCCCTCACAGATACGCAGTATTTT
TRBV28	14	many	NA	TRBJ1-6	CASTVAGHNSPLHF	TGTGCCAGCACTGTGGCGGGACATAATTCACCCCTCCACTTT
TRBV10-3	13	NA	NA	TRBJ1-2	CAISEAGTNGYTF	TGTGCCATCAGTGAGGCAGGGACAAATGGCTACACCTTC
TRBV24-1	19	few	NA	TRBJ2-1	CATSGPLGTSGSSYNEQFF	TGTGCCACCAGTGGACCCTTGGGGACTTCAGGGAGCTCCTACAATGAGCAGTTCTTC
TRBV6-1	15	NA	NA	TRBJ1-1	CASTLRIRMNTEAFF	TGTGCCAGCACCCTACGGATACGCATGAACACTGAAGCTTTCTTT
TRBV20-1	12	few	NA	TRBJ2-5	CSAKAGAETQYF	TGCAGTGCTAAAGCAGGTGCAGAGACCCAGTACTTC
TRBV5-1	16	many	TRBD2	TRBJ2-1	CASSDSGTFSYNEQFF	TGCGCCAGCAGTGATAGCGGGACTTTTTCCTACAATGAGCAGTTCTTC
TRBV9	14	NA	TRBD1	TRBJ1-5	CASSKGRGPQPQHF	TGTGCCAGCAGCAAGGGAAGGGGGCCCCAGCCCCAGCATTTT
TRBV20-1	17	NA	TRBD2	TRBJ2-1	CCARKSGRSHYHNEQFF	TGCTGTGCTAGGAAAAGCGGGAGGTCCCACTACCACAATGAGCAGTTCTTC
TRBV7-2	15	NA	NA	TRBJ2-1	CASSLGPSYYNEQFF	TGTGCCAGCAGCCTAGGGCCCTCGTACTACAATGAGCAGTTCTTC
TRBV9	15	few	NA	TRBJ2-2	CASSVVGANTGELFF	TGTGCCAGCAGCGTAGTGGGGGCGAACACCGGGGAGCTGTTTTTT
TRBV3-1	14	NA	NA	TRBJ2-1	CASSPRSSRVWQFF	TGTGCCAGCAGCCCTCGCTCCAGCCGGGTATGGCAGTTCTTC
TRBV20-1	16	few	TRBD2	TRBJ2-1	CSARDGTSGLINEQFF	TGCAGTGCTAGAGATGGGACTAGCGGTTTAATTAATGAGCAGTTCTTC
TRBV5-1	19	NA	TRBD1	TRBJ2-6	CASSLSPGGASSGANVLTF	TGCGCCAGCAGCTTGTCCCCAGGGGGCGCTTCAAGTGGGGCCAACGTCCTGACTTTC
TRBV19	16	NA	TRBD2	TRBJ2-3	CASSRGSGRGTDTQYF	TGTGCCAGTAGTAGGGGAAGCGGGAGAGGTACAGATACGCAGTATTTT
TRBV9	16	NA	NA	TRBJ2-3	CASSPRRTSDTDTQYF	TGTGCCAGCAGCCCCCGGCGTACCTCAGACACAGATACGCAGTATTTT
TRBV5-1	15	NA	TRBD2	TRBJ2-1	CASSLSGSVYNEQFF	TGCGCCAGCAGCTTGAGCGGGAGCGTATACAATGAGCAGTTCTTC
TRBV2	15	NA	TRBD1	TRBJ2-7	CASKTGGVQSYEQYF	TGTGCCAGCAAGACAGGGGGCGTCCAATCCTACGAGCAGTACTTC
TRBV15	16	few	NA	TRBJ2-3	CATSREGLSRADTQYF	TGTGCCACCAGCAGAGAGGGACTCTCGAGGGCAGATACGCAGTATTTT
TRBV12-3/TRBV12-4	16	NA	TRBD1	TRBJ1-5	CASSSWDRGRNQHQHF	TGTGCCAGCAGTTCGTGGGACAGGGGTAGGAATCAGCACCAGCATTTT
TRBV5-1	16	few	TRBD1	TRBJ2-5	CASSIGSTGGQETQYF	TGCGCCAGCAGCATCGGATCTACAGGGGGCCAAGAGACCCAGTACTTC
TRBV6-1	16	NA	NA	TRBJ2-7	CASTSRQASLMYEQYF	TGTGCCAGCACCTCGAGACAGGCCAGTTTAATGTACGAGCAGTACTTC
TRBV6-6	11	NA	NA	TRBJ2-3	CATMYADTQYF	TGTGCCACCATGTACGCAGATACGCAGTATTTT
TRBV27	13	few	NA	TRBJ1-1	CASSFNQLYEAFF	TGTGCCAGCAGTTTCAACCAGTTATATGAAGCTTTCTTT
TRBV29-1	13	many	NA	TRBJ1-5	CSVQKDSNQPQHF	TGCAGCGTCCAAAAGGATAGCAATCAGCCCCAGCATTTT
TRBV12-3/TRBV12-4	13	few	NA	TRBJ2-3	CASSQLHGGTQYF	TGTGCCAGCAGCCAACTCCACGGGGGTACGCAGTATTTT
TRBV10-3	18	few	NA	TRBJ2-6	CAISEPGTPYSGANVLTF	TGTGCCATCAGTGAGCCGGGGACTCCCTACTCTGGGGCCAACGTCCTGACTTTC
TRBV2	15	few	NA	TRBJ2-7	CASRREQGSNYEQYF	TGTGCCAGCAGGAGGGAACAGGGAAGCAACTACGAGCAGTACTTC
TRBV20-1	14	NA	TRBD2	TRBJ2-5	CSARDPTSVETQYF	TGCAGTGCTAGAGATCCCACTAGCGTAGAGACCCAGTACTTC
TRBV5-4	14	NA	NA	TRBJ2-3	CASSVRDGGDTQYF	TGTGCCAGCAGCGTCCGGGACGGTGGGGATACGCAGTATTTT
TRBV5-1	14	many	NA	TRBJ1-3	CASSLDGSGNTIYF	TGCGCCAGCAGCTTGGACGGCTCTGGAAACACCATATATTTT
TRBV6-5	16	NA	TRBD2	TRBJ2-3	CASRLLAGGSVDTQYF	TGTGCCAGCAGGTTACTAGCGGGGGGATCCGTAGATACGCAGTATTTT
TRBV5-1	15	NA	NA	TRBJ2-7	CASRLGTQKGSEQYF	TGCGCCAGCAGGTTGGGGACACAAAAGGGATCCGAGCAGTACTTC
TRBV27	13	few	NA	TRBJ2-2	CASSPQRTGELFF	TGTGCCAGCAGTCCCCAGAGGACCGGGGAGCTGTTTTTT
TRBV4-3	15	many	TRBD2	TRBJ2-1	CASSQALAGRHEQFF	TGCGCCAGCAGCCAAGCGCTAGCGGGAAGACATGAGCAGTTCTTC
TRBV5-1	14	few	TRBD1	TRBJ1-2	CASSSGQVNGGYTF	TGCGCCAGCAGCTCGGGACAGGTGAATGGCGGCTACACCTTC
TRBV7-3	18	NA	TRBD1	TRBJ2-6	CASSHRQGTTSGANVLTF	TGTGCCAGCAGCCATAGACAGGGTACTACCTCTGGGGCCAACGTCCTGACTTTC
TRBV12-3/TRBV12-4	18	NA	TRBD2	TRBJ2-7	CASAPTAGLAGVAYEQYF	TGTGCCAGCGCTCCTACCGCGGGACTAGCGGGAGTGGCCTACGAGCAGTACTTC
TRBV5-5	14	NA	TRBD1	TRBJ2-7	CASSGGTGVYEQYF	TGTGCCAGCAGCGGCGGGACAGGGGTCTACGAGCAGTACTTC
TRBV29-1	10	many	NA	TRBJ1-1	CSGMNTEAFF	TGCAGCGGGATGAACACTGAAGCTTTCTTT
TRBV6-1	13	NA	TRBD1	TRBJ2-7	CATLGQNSYEQYF	TGTGCCACCCTGGGACAGAACTCCTACGAGCAGTACTTC
TRBV20-1	15	NA	NA	TRBJ1-1	CSAHVPGLGNTEAFF	TGCAGTGCTCACGTTCCAGGGTTGGGGAACACTGAAGCTTTCTTT
TRBV7-2	15	few	TRBD2	TRBJ2-7	CASSPRTSGTYEQYF	TGTGCCAGCAGCCCTCGGACTAGCGGGACTTACGAGCAGTACTTC
TRBV29-1	15	few	NA	TRBJ2-1	CSVSGKSSGYNEQFF	TGCAGCGTTTCGGGGAAGAGTAGCGGTTACAATGAGCAGTTCTTC
TRBV12-3/TRBV12-4	13	few	NA	TRBJ2-3	CASSLDQGNTQYF	TGTGCCAGCAGTTTAGACCAGGGAAATACGCAGTATTTT
TRBV27	17	NA	NA	TRBJ1-6	CASSFRSGNLNNSPLHF	TGTGCCAGCAGTTTCCGGTCAGGAAACCTCAATAATTCACCCCTCCACTTT
TRBV24-1	16	NA	TRBD1	TRBJ2-5	CATSDPGTGYQETQYF	TGTGCCACCAGTGACCCCGGGACAGGTTACCAAGAGACCCAGTACTTC
TRBV20-1	15	NA	NA	TRBJ1-2	CSARGAHPLGYGYTF	TGCAGTGCTAGAGGGGCTCATCCCTTGGGCTATGGCTACACCTTC